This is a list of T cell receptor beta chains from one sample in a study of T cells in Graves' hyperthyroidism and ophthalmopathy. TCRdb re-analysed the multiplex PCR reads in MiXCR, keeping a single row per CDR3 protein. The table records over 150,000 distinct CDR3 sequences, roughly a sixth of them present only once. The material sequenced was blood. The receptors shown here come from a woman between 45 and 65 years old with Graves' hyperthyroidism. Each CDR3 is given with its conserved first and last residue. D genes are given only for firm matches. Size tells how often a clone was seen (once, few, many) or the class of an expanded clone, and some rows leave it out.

DNA: TGTGCCTGGAGTGTTGCAGGGGTTACTGAAGCTTTCTTT; CDR3: CAWSVAGVTEAFF; V: TRBV30; J: TRBJ1-1; D: -; size: -
DNA: TGTGCTAGCAGCTTACAGGGGCCCGAAGAGACCCAGTACTTC; CDR3: CASSLQGPEETQYF; V: TRBV7-7; J: TRBJ2-5; D: TRBD1; size: many
DNA: TGTGCCAGCAGTCCCCCGCAGGGCAACAATCAGCCCCAGCATTTT; CDR3: CASSPPQGNNQPQHF; V: TRBV28; J: TRBJ1-5; D: -; size: -
DNA: TGCGCCAGCAGCCAATCTCATGAGCAGTTCTTC; CDR3: CASSQSHEQFF; V: TRBV5-1; J: TRBJ2-1; D: -; size: few
DNA: TGCAGCGTTGCGATGATGTGGAATGAGCAGTTCTTC; CDR3: CSVAMMWNEQFF; V: TRBV29-1; J: TRBJ2-1; D: -; size: many
DNA: TGCAGCGTGCAGGGAACAGGCTACGAGCAGTACTTC; CDR3: CSVQGTGYEQYF; V: TRBV29-1; J: TRBJ2-7; D: -; size: many
DNA: TGCAGTGCTAGAGGGGCTAGCGGGAGGACCAAAAACATTCAGTACTTC; CDR3: CSARGASGRTKNIQYF; V: TRBV20-1; J: TRBJ2-4; D: TRBD2; size: few
DNA: TGTGCCAGCGGCGCTCCAATTCAACAAGAGACCCAGTACTTC; CDR3: CASGAPIQQETQYF; V: TRBV11-2; J: TRBJ2-5; D: -; size: many
DNA: TGTGCCAGCAGTTTGTTTATTCTGAGCGGGAGAGAGGGGAACACCGGGGAGCTGCTTTTT; CDR3: CASSLFILSGREGNTGELLF; V: TRBV28; J: TRBJ2-2; D: TRBD2; size: -
DNA: TGCAGTGCTAGCGATTCTAGCGGGAACACCGGGGAGCTGTTTTTT; CDR3: CSASDSSGNTGELFF; V: TRBV20-1; J: TRBJ2-2; D: TRBD2; size: -
DNA: TGTGCCAGCAGCCAAGATTACCTCGGGCAGTACTTC; CDR3: CASSQDYLGQYF; V: TRBV14; J: TRBJ2-7; D: -; size: -
DNA: TGTGCCAGCAGTGTCCTGCCTGATCAGCCCCAGCATTTT; CDR3: CASSVLPDQPQHF; V: TRBV12-3/TRBV12-4; J: TRBJ1-5; D: -; size: many
DNA: TGCAGTGCCCCCGGGACTAGCGGGTACAATGAGCAGTTCTTC; CDR3: CSAPGTSGYNEQFF; V: TRBV20-1; J: TRBJ2-1; D: TRBD2; size: -
DNA: TGTGCCAGCACACAGAGCACCGGGGAGCTGTTTTTT; CDR3: CASTQSTGELFF; V: TRBV7-8; J: TRBJ2-2; D: -; size: -
DNA: TGTGCCAGCAGCTCAACCGGGACAGTTAGCACAGATACGCAGTATTTT; CDR3: CASSSTGTVSTDTQYF; V: TRBV7-2; J: TRBJ2-3; D: TRBD1; size: many
DNA: TGTGCCAGCAGGTTAGCTAGCGGGCGGGAGCAGTACTTC; CDR3: CASRLASGREQYF; V: TRBV3-1; J: TRBJ2-7; D: TRBD2; size: few
DNA: TGCAGCGTGGATATACAGGGGGCCACCGGGGAGCTGTTTTTT; CDR3: CSVDIQGATGELFF; V: TRBV29-1; J: TRBJ2-2; D: TRBD1; size: -
DNA: TGCAGCGTTCGACAGGGCACTGAAGCTTTCTTT; CDR3: CSVRQGTEAFF; V: TRBV29-1; J: TRBJ1-1; D: TRBD1; size: many
DNA: TGTGCCAGCAGCTTTAGGAGAGCGGGAGTCGATGAGCAGTTCTTC; CDR3: CASSFRRAGVDEQFF; V: TRBV7-2; J: TRBJ2-1; D: TRBD2; size: -
DNA: TGTGCCAGCTCCAGGACAGGGGAGAACATTCAGTACTTC; CDR3: CASSRTGENIQYF; V: TRBV7-9; J: TRBJ2-4; D: TRBD1; size: few
DNA: TGCAGTGCCACTACTAGCGGGAGAGGCTACGAGCAGTACTTC; CDR3: CSATTSGRGYEQYF; V: TRBV20-1; J: TRBJ2-7; D: TRBD2; size: many
DNA: TGTGCCAGCAGTTACGACAGGCGGGCCTCTGGGGCCAACGGCCTGACTTTC; CDR3: CASSYDRRASGANGLTF; V: TRBV6-5; J: TRBJ2-6; D: -; size: few
DNA: TGTGCCAGCAGTCTTAGCGGGAACCCCTACAATGAGCAGTTCTTC; CDR3: CASSLSGNPYNEQFF; V: TRBV7-2; J: TRBJ2-1; D: TRBD2; size: many
DNA: TGTGCCAGCAGCCGTACCGGCCGAAGGGGGAGGGCCGGTGAGCAGTTCTTC; CDR3: CASSRTGRRGRAGEQFF; V: TRBV3-1; J: TRBJ2-1; D: -; size: many
DNA: TGTGCCAGCAGCTTAGGACAGTGGGGCTATGGCTACACCTTC; CDR3: CASSLGQWGYGYTF; V: TRBV11-2; J: TRBJ1-2; D: -; size: many
DNA: TGTGCCTGGAGTTTACCGGGAACTTCACCCCTCCACTTT; CDR3: CAWSLPGTSPLHF; V: TRBV30; J: TRBJ1-6; D: -; size: few
DNA: TGTGCCAGCACCGAAAGGGGCAGCGACTATAGCAATCAGCCCCAGCATTTT; CDR3: CASTERGSDYSNQPQHF; V: TRBV6-1; J: TRBJ1-5; D: -; size: -
DNA: TGTGCCAGCAGCACTGGGGCAGATACGCAGTATTTT; CDR3: CASSTGADTQYF; V: TRBV7-2; J: TRBJ2-3; D: -; size: many
DNA: TGCAGTGCTAGAGATGAGAACGATGAAGCTTTCTTT; CDR3: CSARDENDEAFF; V: TRBV20-1; J: TRBJ1-1; D: -; size: many
DNA: TGTGCCAGCAGCTTAGGTGTGACAGGCTATGGCTACACCTTC; CDR3: CASSLGVTGYGYTF; V: TRBV7-2; J: TRBJ1-2; D: -; size: many
DNA: TGTGCCAGCAGCTTATCTCGGGGACAGGCCTACGAGCAGTACTTC; CDR3: CASSLSRGQAYEQYF; V: TRBV27; J: TRBJ2-7; D: TRBD1; size: many
DNA: TGTGCCTACTTAAGGACAGGGGGATCCTACGAGCAGTACTTC; CDR3: CAYLRTGGSYEQYF; V: TRBV30; J: TRBJ2-7; D: TRBD1; size: many
DNA: TGCAGCGGAAGGGGAAATACGCAGTATTTT; CDR3: CSGRGNTQYF; V: TRBV29-1; J: TRBJ2-3; D: -; size: many
DNA: TGTGCCAGCAGCTGGACAGGGGTGGATTACTACACCTTC; CDR3: CASSWTGVDYYTF; V: TRBV12-3/TRBV12-4; J: TRBJ1-2; D: TRBD1; size: -
DNA: TGTGCCAGCAGACCAACGGGGCAGAACACTGAAGCTTTCTTT; CDR3: CASRPTGQNTEAFF; V: TRBV7-2; J: TRBJ1-1; D: -; size: many
DNA: TGCGCCAGCAGCCAACTCGACATAATCTCCTACAATGAGCAGTTCTTC; CDR3: CASSQLDIISYNEQFF; V: TRBV4-1; J: TRBJ2-1; D: -; size: once
DNA: TGTGCCAGCAGCGAACGGGACAGGGAGAACACCGGGGAGCTGTTTTTT; CDR3: CASSERDRENTGELFF; V: TRBV3-1; J: TRBJ2-2; D: TRBD1; size: -
DNA: TGTGCCAGCAGCGGGACTTTCTACAATGAGCAGTTCTTC; CDR3: CASSGTFYNEQFF; V: TRBV12-3/TRBV12-4; J: TRBJ2-1; D: -; size: many
DNA: TGCGCCAGCAGTGATCGGGCGGGTGCGGGAGGCGATACGCAGTATTTT; CDR3: CASSDRAGAGGDTQYF; V: TRBV10-1; J: TRBJ2-3; D: TRBD2; size: few
DNA: TGTGCCAGCAGTGAATTGGGGACAGGGGTTAACACAGATACGCAGTATTTT; CDR3: CASSELGTGVNTDTQYF; V: TRBV2; J: TRBJ2-3; D: TRBD1; size: many
DNA: TGTGCCAGCAGTCTTGGGAGGGCCAAAAACATTCAGTACTTC; CDR3: CASSLGRAKNIQYF; V: TRBV27; J: TRBJ2-4; D: -; size: -
DNA: TGCAGTGCCAAGGGGACTAGCGGAGCAGACTATAATGAGCAGTTCTTC; CDR3: CSAKGTSGADYNEQFF; V: TRBV20-1; J: TRBJ2-1; D: TRBD2; size: many
DNA: TGTGCCAGCAGCTTGGACGTGGATACGCAGTATTTT; CDR3: CASSLDVDTQYF; V: TRBV7-2; J: TRBJ2-3; D: -; size: many
DNA: TGTGCCACCAGCAGGTTGACAGGTTTCCACACTGAAGCTTTCTTT; CDR3: CATSRLTGFHTEAFF; V: TRBV15; J: TRBJ1-1; D: -; size: few
DNA: TGTGCCAGCAGGGGGGGGGGGGCGTTCCTCACCGGGGAGCTGTTTTTT; CDR3: CASRGGGAFLTGELFF; V: TRBV28; J: TRBJ2-2; D: -; size: -
DNA: TGCAGCGTCGAGGACCTTGAACCTGAAGCTTTCTTT; CDR3: CSVEDLEPEAFF; V: TRBV29-1; J: TRBJ1-1; D: -; size: many
DNA: TGTGCCACCAGCAGAGGGGGGATTAGCTCCTACGAGCAGTACTTC; CDR3: CATSRGGISSYEQYF; V: TRBV15; J: TRBJ2-7; D: -; size: few
DNA: TGTGCCAGCAGCCCATACCCCCACTCAGGGTTGGGTAAGATCGCCAAAAACATTCAGTACTTC; CDR3: CASSPYPHSGLGKIAKNIQYF; V: TRBV11-2; J: TRBJ2-4; D: -; size: many
DNA: TGTGCCAGTAGGATGGACAGGGCCTTGAACACTGAAGCTTTCTTT; CDR3: CASRMDRALNTEAFF; V: TRBV19; J: TRBJ1-1; D: TRBD1; size: -
DNA: TGTGCTTCATATAAACCGGGGACAGGGGGCGGTCAGCCCCAGCATTTT; CDR3: CASYKPGTGGGQPQHF; V: TRBV19; J: TRBJ1-5; D: TRBD1; size: -
DNA: TGTGCCAGCTCTGTGACAACGGGACAGGGAGTCCTTAATCAGCCCCAGCATTTT; CDR3: CASSVTTGQGVLNQPQHF; V: TRBV10-3; J: TRBJ1-5; D: TRBD1; size: -